This TCR beta chain was sequenced for a study of cytomegalovirus exposure and HLA in healthy donors. The CDR3 spans 17 residues. Germline V gives CDR1 SGHDN, CDR2 FVKESK. Both 60 Vbeta primers and 13 Jbeta primers went into the PCR. Profiled with immunoSEQ multiplex PCR; TCRdb holds only in-frame clones, not every one. In the table there are fewer than 200,000 clones, 76% of which are singletons. The study sampled nominally healthy donors, though unrecorded immune exposures were likely. Study-wide results and caveats: In a later analysis, HLA-associated beta chains showed higher expansion and lower generation probabilities than comparable chains. Likely technical artifact: a cluster of highly shared sequence variants.

A note on this clone: Antigen specificity is unknown. Relative to the germline gene, one junction end is altered; a read error may explain this. At the DNA level, this CDR3 is encoded by other sequences in the same sample as well.

The rearrangement joins TRBV14 to TRBJ1-2, with D perhaps matching TRBD1 (5 bases). This TCR was sampled from a female donor in good health and CMV-seronegative. The specimen sequenced was PBMCs. CDR3 in amino acids: CASSQDGATGRYYGYTF. In nucleotides, the CDR3 is TGTGCCAGCAGCCAAGACGGGGCGACGGGGAGGTACTATGGCTATACCTTC.